This entry describes one T cell receptor beta chain. Its specific antigen is unknown. No much larger clone exists at a distance of one base, and base qualities are not known. The CDR3 runs 16 residues from the cysteine to the phenylalanine. The kept DNA is CDR3 alone, 48 bases in frame from the first base. Taken from the germline V gene, the CDR1 and CDR2 loops are MNHEY and SVGAGI. Trimming removed 4 bases from V and 5 bases from J, leaving 18 bases between the germline ends. To prepare the library, multiplex PCR was applied. TCRdb records Illumina HiSeq 4000 as the sequencer. To build TCR beta libraries, CDR3 regions were amplified by Arm-PCR using iRepertoire HTBI primers. PCR products were gel purified before sequencing. On the authors' methods: Gene usage analysis of CDR3 amino acid clonotypes relied on the roughly 64 TRBV and over 13 TRBJ segments identified across samples. Filtered high-quality paired reads were merged into contigs using COPE and FqMerger. BLAST was used to align contigs to IMGT TRBV, TRBD and TRBJ reference genes, and CDR3 was defined according to IMGT. Clonotypes above 0.1% frequency were classified as highly expanded clones. Shannon entropy served as the measure of repertoire diversity, while the Gini coefficient captured V-J evenness. A clonotype was considered public if more than one individual shared it. TCRdb trimmed the raw reads at Q25, called clones with MiXCR and kept productive beta chains. Rows are unified per CDR3 protein, each entry keeping the most common DNA and genes. The V and J calls and clone size are TCRdb's, not the authors'. The sample records around 420,000 distinct CDR3 sequences, approximately 16% of which are singletons. The top ten hold approximately 8% of the sample.

The sample's time point, from its label and the paper: newly diagnosed GD, antithyroid drugs for less than 3 months. For both TCR sequencing and RNA sequencing, RNA was extracted from PBMCs using TRIzol. The diagnosis of Graves' disease was made according to American Thyroid Association guidelines. Patients were recruited from an endocrinology department in Xi'an, China. From each patient, approximately 10 milliliters of peripheral blood was collected into an EDTA anticoagulant tube. Ficoll Paque Plus density gradient separation was used to isolate PBMCs, and no additional T cell sorting was done. An Agilent 2100 Bioanalyzer and agarose gel were used to check RNA quality, while a NanoDrop 2000 measured RNA concentration. These data come from a study of regulatory T cells in long-lasting Graves disease (dated by TCRdb to 2020 to 2023). Regarding the study in general: Patients with newly diagnosed Graves' disease had been on antithyroid drugs for under 3 months. The study took place in China and was registered as a clinical trial. This study used TCR sequencing and RNA sequencing of peripheral blood to compare persistent Graves' disease patients against newly diagnosed Graves' disease patients. A total of roughly 35 samples underwent TCR sequencing: around 13 from persistent and roughly 20 from newly diagnosed Graves' disease patients. Beyond this particular receptor, the publication reports: Preferential use of TRBV28, TRBJ1-2 and TRBJ2-5 was observed in persistent disease, whereas TRBV20-1 and TRBJ2-1 were favored in newly diagnosed disease. A larger number of public clonotypes was shared among persistent patients (more than 2,500) than among newly diagnosed patients (roughly 1,000). Only the TCR beta chain was sequenced and analyzed. Compared with newly diagnosed patients, persistent Graves' disease patients had lower TCR Shannon entropy and fewer highly expanded clones, which suggests clonal expansion. The authors noted that the small sample size was a limitation that may lower accuracy. Only peripheral blood was studied, because thyroid tissue, the primary lesion, was inaccessible.

These data were also filed under a second study, of T cells in Graves' hyperthyroidism and ophthalmopathy. The second paper states: Stable Graves' hyperthyroidism was defined as no progression to ophthalmopathy during 18 months of follow-up. Hyperthyroidism patients were newly diagnosed, had a disease duration of under 2 months, and were aged 18 to 65 years. The study excluded patients with uncontrolled infections, other autoimmune diseases, pregnancy or lactation. Diagnoses relied on clinical symptoms, serum thyroxine and TRAb, thyroid ultrasound and orbital computed tomography. A first-round RT-PCR of the TCR CDR3 used the HTBI primer set with the Qiagen OneStep RT-PCR kit. Most expanded thyroid clonotypes (frequency above 0.001) were also found in blood, which suggests that blood repertoires may mirror thyroid immune responses. In cross-validation, a model built on a 13 V-J signature told ophthalmopathy apart from stable hyperthyroidism with 87.88% sensitivity and roughly 81% specificity, and in testing the same model reached 80%/75%. During validation, the model predicted progression to ophthalmopathy a median of approximately 6 months ahead of onset, with around 71% sensitivity and 72.22% specificity. To identify TCR V-J signatures that set the groups apart, the researchers used a discovery cohort of 100 patients, made up of fewer than 50 with Graves' ophthalmopathy and around 58 with stable Graves' hyperthyroidism. An independent validation cohort of fewer than 20 hyperthyroidism patients and over 15 patients who later progressed to ophthalmopathy tested prospective prediction of ophthalmopathy. The 100 or so discovery patients were randomly divided into training and test sets at a 7:3 ratio. Thyroid tissue and blood T-cell repertoires from roughly six Graves' hyperthyroidism patients were also compared in the study. Following sampling, methimazole starting at 30 mg daily was given to hyperthyroidism patients, and high-dose intravenous methylprednisolone was given to ophthalmopathy patients. Libraries were constructed in a second round of multiplex PCR, after which size selection and purification were carried out. Libraries were sequenced paired-end with 100 bp reads on an Illumina HiSeq2000. Raw data were processed with SOAPnuke, discarding reads with adapters, uncalled bases, mean Phred below 15, or no exact constant-primer or identifier match. COPE v1.2.5 was used to merge high-quality paired reads, and clonotypes were defined as unique nucleotide sequences. MiTCR v1.1 was used to align the clonotypes against IMGT TRBV, TRBD and TRBJ reference segments. Analysis was restricted to V-J combinations with a frequency above 0.0001, which covered 99% to 99.2% of repertoires. The TCS score was defined as F50 (clonal expansion) divided by E x V (chaos), with BLOSUM62-based TCRdist calculated between CDR3 peptides within each V-J. Welch's t-statistics and random forest reduced fewer than 600 V-J features to some 14, which were used in a naive Bayes classifier (R e1071). Sample size was not statistically predetermined, and investigators were not blinded to group allocation. TCR Vbeta CDR3 sequencing of roughly 140 peripheral blood samples (over 40 ophthalmopathy, roughly 74 hyperthyroidism and around 17 progressor patients) is reported in the paper.

The V gene is TRBV6-5 and the J gene is TRBJ2-1; there is no confident call for the D gene. This sample comprised peripheral blood mononuclear cells (PBMCs), obtained at new diagnosis, from a patient treated with antithyroid drugs. This TCR came from a woman aged 40 to 50 with Graves disease. Donor details come from another sample of the same person, matched by shared clones. The base sequence is TGTGCCAGCAGTTTTGGCGGAACCAGCGCCGACAATGAGCAGTTCTTC. Its product reads: CASSFGGTSADNEQFF.